One and the same sample provided the 6 T cell receptor beta chains below, sequenced in a study of T cell responses to AZD1222 COVID-19 vaccine. The data were produced by immunoSEQ multiplex PCR, yet TCRdb's version contains in-frame clones alone and is incomplete. Here the sample spans 75,000 to 90,000 clones, 89% being singletons. The material was peripheral blood, obtained on day 0 of AZD1222 vaccination. The receptors were sampled from an adult in good health.

V is TRBV19 and J is TRBJ2-1; D unresolved. The length of the CDR3 is 12 residues. Germline CDR1 and CDR2: LNHDA and SQIVND (reference sequence). The V gene lost 1 base and the J gene lost 7 bases, with 5 bases spanning the gap. The CDR3 spells CASSIGRNEQFF. As DNA, the CDR3 is TGTGCCAGTAGTATAGGGAGAAATGAGCAGTTCTTC.

The chain recombines TRBV7-9 with TRBJ2-3, with TRBD2 matching 9 bases. The CDR3 totals 15 residues. V shed 5 bases, J shed 2 bases, and the junction held 5 bases outside the gene matches. Looked up from germline, CDR1 is SEHNR and CDR2 is FQNEAQ (reference sequence). CDR3 sequence reads: CASSRGLAPTDTQYF. CDR3 DNA sequence: TGTGCCAGCAGCCGAGGACTAGCGCCCACAGATACGCAGTATTTT.

The chain recombines TRBV30 with TRBJ1-6, with unresolved D. V was clipped by 0 bases and J by 9 bases, with 9 bases between them. The CDR3 has 13 amino acids. Germline CDR1 and CDR2: GTSNPN and SVGIG (reference sequence). The CDR3 sequence: CAWSVNAGSPLHF. The CDR3 coding sequence is TGTGCCTGGAGTGTTAATGCTGGTTCACCCCTCCACTTT. Together with reference TRBV30 and TRBJ1-6, the CDR3 gives the full variable domain: SQTIHQWPATLVQPVGSPLSLECTVEGTSNPNLYWYRQAAGRGLQLLFYSVGIGQISSEVPQNLSASRPQDRQFILSSKKLLLSDSGFYLCAWSVNAGSPLHFGNGTRLTVT.

The chain recombines TRBV7-2 with TRBJ2-5, with TRBD1 matching over 7 bases. CDR3 length: 15 residues. Germline trimming cut 1 base from V and 5 bases from J; bases unmatched to any gene: 7. Germline CDR1 and CDR2: SGHTA and FQGNSA. The CDR3 DNA is TGTGCCAGCAGCTTAGTCTATGGGACAGAGGAGACCCAGTACTTC. It translates to CASSLVYGTEETQYF.

The chain uses TRBV30 and TRBJ2-2, with a tentative D call TRBD2 (5 bases). The V and J ends lost 6 bases and 8 bases respectively, with 22 bases between them. CDR1 GTSNPN and CDR2 SVGIG come from the germline V gene (reference sequence). CDR3 length equals 15 residues. Here the CDR3 DNA reads TGTGCCTGTTTTGAAGCCGGCGCCGGAGGAGGGGAGCTGTTTTTT. Protein: CACFEAGAGGGELFF.

This clone has more than one count but fewer than ten. J is TRBJ2-7 and V is TRBV18, with no clear D. Germline loops: CDR1 KGHSH, CDR2 LQKENI. The CDR3 covers 14 residues. V lost 5 bases and J 7 bases, leaving 18 bases between the germline ends. For the CDR3, the DNA is TGTGCCAGCTCAAGCACTAAAGCCGTCCGAGAGCAGTACTTC. Translating it yields CASSSTKAVREQYF.